The rows below give T cell receptor beta chains drawn from one sample of a study of CD8 T cells in ankylosing spondylitis. TCRdb reprocessed the 5' RACE reads with MiXCR, giving one entry per CDR3 protein. The data hold 350,000 to 450,000 distinct CDR3 sequences, with roughly 27% observed a single time. Material for sequencing was blood, either unsorted or a sorted T cell fraction (not recorded which). The source of these receptors is a male donor with ankylosing spondylitis. Each CDR3 is given with its conserved first and last residue. Some rows have no size entry. The others give once, few or many, or a class for an expanded clone.

CDR3aa,abundance,j_gene,v_gene
CASRGLAESTDTQYF,-,TRBJ2-3,TRBV5-1
CASSLGLGRDYSGYTF,few,TRBJ1-2,TRBV6-2/TRBV6-3
CASSLSGYPPTNEKLFF,-,TRBJ1-4,TRBV5-1
CASSLGAAGQETQYF,-,TRBJ2-5,TRBV5-6
CSVEGGAYNEQFF,few,TRBJ2-1,TRBV29-1
CASSRDREQPQHF,many,TRBJ1-5,TRBV3-1
CASRGGQGWDEKLFF,-,TRBJ1-4,TRBV6-1
CASTMLRGNTIYF,few,TRBJ1-3,TRBV7-2
CSVDIGGRETQYF,few,TRBJ2-5,TRBV29-1
CASSQEGGREEQFF,many,TRBJ2-1,TRBV4-2
CSARDRKPQGSYYGYTF,-,TRBJ1-2,TRBV20-1
CASSGRQGAYTDTQYF,-,TRBJ2-3,TRBV2
CASSFPNNGNYGYTF,few,TRBJ1-2,TRBV12-3/TRBV12-4
CASSLQRQNSYEQYF,-,TRBJ2-7,TRBV12-3/TRBV12-4
CASSSPTAGGQETQYF,few,TRBJ2-5,TRBV11-2
CSASGLAGGGTDTQYF,few,TRBJ2-3,TRBV20-1
CASSADRVLETQYF,-,TRBJ2-5,TRBV5-1
CASSLARTGGYGYTF,once,TRBJ1-2,TRBV7-2
CASSSLSRDHSNQPQHF,-,TRBJ1-5,TRBV18
CASSTTGFGNTIYF,-,TRBJ1-3,TRBV12-3/TRBV12-4
CASGQGDLTDTQYF,few,TRBJ2-3,TRBV5-1
CSAAGLHSNQPQHF,few,TRBJ1-5,TRBV20-1
CASSAGLAEDNEQFF,-,TRBJ2-1,TRBV5-1
CSAREGRGNSPLHF,few,TRBJ1-6,TRBV20-1
CSASSHGSSDTQYF,-,TRBJ2-3,TRBV20-1